This T cell receptor beta chain was identified in a study of blood T cells in healthy people across ages. Study details: About one barcoded beta molecule per two T cells came from capture by template switching.

Comments on this clonotype: Antigen specificity is unknown.

Whole-study findings and limits: Greater diversity and more naive CD4+ cells were seen in long-lived donors than in aged donors.

Per sample, a minimum of 6.5 million PBMCs were isolated. V lost 6 bases and J lost 1, with 7 bases in between. The CDR3 spans 12 residues. CDR1 and CDR2 (germline): SQVTM, ANQGSEA. A sample-barcoded 5' primer and a J-beta primer mix were used in a second PCR of roughly 7 to 11 cycles. TCRdb ran MiXCR on the 5' RACE reads and lists one entry per CDR3 protein. The sample yields hundreds of thousands of distinct CDR3 sequences, around 38% seen once. The chain employs TRBV29-1 and TRBJ1-5; possible D gene TRBD1, 5 bases. The receptor was derived from a man of 80 years or more in good health. The specimen was blood. The CDR3 spells CSVRDSNQPQHF. CDR3 DNA sequence: TGCAGCGTACGGGACAGCAATCAGCCCCAGCATTTT.